Listed here are 19 T cell receptor beta chains from one sample, sequenced in a study of cytomegalovirus exposure and HLA in healthy donors. The PCR ran on 60 Vbeta and 13 Jbeta primers. The table came from immunoSEQ multiplex PCR; TCRdb's copy has only in-frame clones and leaves some out. The table includes some 120,000 clones, less than 85% detected once. What was sequenced was PBMCs. Every receptor here comes from a female donor in good health and CMV-seronegative.

The chain links TRBV18 to TRBJ2-6; perhaps TRBD1 as D (6 bases). Germline-derived CDR1 and CDR2 are KGHSH and LQKENI. Trimming stripped 6 bases from V and 0 bases from J, with 15 bases between. The CDR3 has 17 amino acids. The CDR3 here is CASSSQGTTSGANVLTF. The CDR3 nucleotides are TGTGCCAGCTCCTCCCAGGGGACAACCTCTGGGGCCAACGTCCTGACTTTC.

The chain is built from TRBV27 and TRBJ2-7; 9 bases fit TRBD2. Germline V gives CDR1 MNHEY, CDR2 SMNVEV (reference sequence). V trimming: 6 bases; J trimming: 0 bases; junction bases outside the gene matches: 6. The CDR3 runs to 15 residues. CDR3 in DNA: TGTGCCAGCAGCATAGCGGGGGCTAGCTCCTACGAGCAGTACTTC. This codes for CASSIAGASSYEQYF.

The chain is built from TRBV9 and TRBJ2-7; 7 bases are a match to TRBD1. Germline V gene data show CDR1 as SGDLS and CDR2 as YYNGEE. This CDR3 is 15 amino acids long. V lost 0 bases to trimming and J lost 5 bases; unmatched junction nucleotides: 8. The chain's CDR3 is CASSVAGTATNEQYF. CDR3 DNA: TGTGCCAGCAGCGTAGCTGGGACAGCGACCAACGAGCAGTACTTC.

This clone showed up just a few times. The chain links TRBV2 to TRBJ2-7, with TRBD1 as a possible D gene (6 bases). The CDR3 sequence is 14 residues long. Trimming cost V 6 bases and J 5 bases, with 17 bases left between them. Germline V lookup: CDR1 SNHLY, CDR2 FYNNEI. CDR3 amino acids: CASSGDTQRDEQYF. In nucleotides, the CDR3 is TGTGCCAGCAGCGGGGACACCCAGAGGGACGAGCAGTACTTC. Full variable domain (outside the CDR3, taken from reference TRBV2 and TRBJ2-7): EPEVTQTPSHQVTQMGQEVILRCVPISNHLYFYWYRQILGQKVEFLVSFYNNEISEKSEIFDDQFSVERPDGSNFTLKIRSTKLEDSAMYFCASSGDTQRDEQYFGPGTRLTVT.

V and J are TRBV6-5 and TRBJ1-2, with D tentatively TRBD1 (6 bases). This CDR3 region has 14 residues. V was trimmed by 2 bases and J by 3 bases, leaving 10 bases between them. Germline loops: CDR1 MNHEY, CDR2 SVGAGI. CDR3 nucleotide sequence: TGTGCCAGCAGTTACGGGGACACCGACTATGGCTACACCTTC. It is translated as CASSYGDTDYGYTF.

The rearrangement links TRBV2 to TRBJ1-1; 7 bases match TRBD1. CDR3 length: 14 amino acids. J was trimmed by 5 bases and V by 7 bases; bases with no gene match: 10. CDR1 is SNHLY, CDR2 FYNNEI, per germline. The CDR3 DNA reads as TGTGCCAGCATTTTTCAGGGGGTAGGGACTGAAGCTTTCTTT. It yields the protein CASIFQGVGTEAFF.

The chain links TRBV7-2 to TRBJ2-5; maybe TRBD2 (5 bases). The CDR3 loop spans 16 amino acids. Germline CDR1 reads SGHTA; CDR2 reads FQGNSA. Trimming removed 5 bases at V and 2 bases at J, with 18 bases between. The CDR3 loop is CASSIDWRAGQETQYF. In DNA form, the CDR3 reads TGTGCCAGCAGCATAGATTGGCGGGCCGGACAAGAGACCCAGTACTTC.

This clone was seen once. This chain connects TRBV5-1 to TRBJ2-3; D not certain. This CDR3 spans 13 amino acids. V shed 4 bases and J shed 6 bases, with 12 bases lying between them. Germline V gives CDR1 SGHRS, CDR2 YFSETQ. CDR3 sequence (DNA): TGCGCCAGCAGCCAGAGACCGGAGGATACGCAGTATTTT. It is translated as CASSQRPEDTQYF.

The chain combines TRBV12-5 with TRBJ2-7, with D possibly being TRBD1 (6 bases). Trimming pared 0 bases from V and 3 bases from J, leaving 12 bases between. The germline gives CDR1 LGHNT, CDR2 FRNRAP. This CDR3 region has 15 residues. The CDR3 sequence is CASGLVHGRGYEQYF. Here the CDR3 DNA reads TGTGCTAGTGGTTTGGTACACGGCAGGGGCTACGAGCAGTACTTC.

CDR3 sequence (DNA): TGTGCCAGCAGCGATGCAGGGGGCCTCTCTGGGGCCAACGTCCTGACTTTC. Amino acid sequence: CASSDAGGLSGANVLTF. The chain carries TRBV5-6 and TRBJ2-6; 8 bases match TRBD1. The CDR3 consists of 17 residues. Germline-derived CDR1 and CDR2 are SGHDT and YYEEEE. V gave up 4 bases and J gave up 0 bases; unmatched junction bases: 6.

This clone was detected only a few times. The chain couples TRBV6-1 to TRBJ1-1, with D possibly TRBD1 on 5 matching bases. The CDR3 consists of 17 residues. Germline values: CDR1 MNHNS, CDR2 SASEGT. Between the trimmed V and J ends, which lost 4 bases and 1 base, there was a span of 19 bases. CDR3 in DNA: TGTGCCAGCAGTGGGGGACGGGGGGGAATCTCGAACACTGAAGCTTTCTTT. It translates to CASSGGRGGISNTEAFF.

A single count supports this clone. The chain employs TRBV30 and TRBJ2-2; 10 bases fit TRBD2. CDR3 size: 16 residues. The germline gives CDR1 GTSNPN, CDR2 SVGIG (reference sequence). V shed 3 bases and J 6 bases; nucleotides not matched to a gene: 10. CDR3 protein: CAWRTGPSGGAGELFF. The CDR3 DNA sequence: TGTGCCTGGAGGACGGGGCCTAGCGGGGGTGCCGGGGAGCTGTTTTTT.

The CDR3 loop is CASSILGGSGTGELFF. The CDR3 nucleotides are TGTGCCAGTAGTATATTAGGAGGGAGTGGGACCGGGGAGCTGTTTTTT. The gene calls are TRBV19 and TRBJ2-2; the D gene is possibly TRBD2 (6 bases). Germline assignment: CDR1 LNHDA and CDR2 SQIVND (reference sequence). This CDR3 region has 16 residues. V lost 2 bases to trimming and J lost 5 bases, with 15 bases between them.

V gene TRBV19 combines with J gene TRBJ2-1, with 8 bases lining up with TRBD2. Losses at the gene ends were 5 bases for V and 4 bases for J; bases not matched to a gene: 4. The CDR3 runs 14 residues. Germline V gene data show CDR1 as LNHDA and CDR2 as SQIVND (reference sequence). In DNA, the CDR3 is TGTGCCAGTAGTCCGGTAGCGGGGTACAATGAGCAGTTCTTC. This encodes CASSPVAGYNEQFF.

The V call is TRBV7-2, the J call TRBJ1-1; D is possibly TRBD1 (6 bases). Trimming took off 5 bases at V and 2 bases at J, with 12 bases between the two ends. Germline V CDR1 and CDR2: SGHTA, FQGNSA. This CDR3 spans 14 amino acids. The CDR3 reads CASSVRDINTEAFF. The CDR3 DNA reads as TGTGCCAGCAGCGTGAGGGACATCAACACTGAAGCTTTCTTT. Combining the CDR3 with reference TRBV7-2 and TRBJ1-1 gives the whole variable domain GAGVSQSPSNKVTEKGKDVELRCDPISGHTALYWYRQSLGQGLEFLIYFQGNSAPDKSGLPSDRFSAERTGGSVSTLTIQRTQQEDSAVYLCASSVRDINTEAFFGQGTRLTVV.

The V and J genes are TRBV5-6 and TRBJ2-4; TRBD1 agrees at 7 bases. Germline V CDR1 and CDR2: SGHDT, YYEEEE. CDR3 size: 16 residues. The V segment lost 1 base and the J segment 2 bases; nucleotides outside the gene matches: 6. CDR3 loop: CASSLQGQPSKNIQYF. CDR3 nucleotides: TGTGCCAGCAGCTTGCAGGGACAGCCCTCCAAAAACATTCAGTACTTC. Drawing the rest from reference TRBV5-6 and TRBJ2-4, the complete variable domain is DAGVTQSPTHLIKTRGQQVTLRCSPKSGHDTVSWYQQALGQGPQFIFQYYEEEERQRGNFPDRFSGHQFPNYSSELNVNALLLGDSALYLCASSLQGQPSKNIQYFGAGTRLSVL.

V and J are TRBV28 and TRBJ2-1, with 11 positions matching TRBD2. The CDR3 length is 15 residues. CDR1 MDHEN and CDR2 SYDVKM come from the germline V gene. With 5 bases clipped from V and 5 bases from J, the junction kept 5 bases outside the gene matches. The DNA of the CDR3 is TGTGCCAGCAGTCTAGCGGGAGGTCGGAACAATGAGCAGTTCTTC. Translated, it gives CASSLAGGRNNEQFF.

The chain couples TRBV2 to TRBJ1-3; 8 positions agree with TRBD1. CDR1 and CDR2 (germline): SNHLY, FYNNEI. J was trimmed by 8 bases and V by 6 bases; bases with no gene match: 9. This CDR3 spans 14 amino acids. DNA of the CDR3: TGTGCCAGCAGCACAGGGGGGTTTAGAGACACCATATATTTT. As protein: CASSTGGFRDTIYF.

This rearrangement joins TRBV7-8 to TRBJ2-7; TRBD1 might be the D (5 bases). The length of the CDR3 is 13 residues. In germline, CDR1 is SGHVS, CDR2 FQNEAQ. V lost 5 bases and J lost 6, with 14 bases in between. The CDR3 here is CASSVGASAEQYF. The CDR3 nucleotides are TGTGCCAGCAGCGTAGGGGCATCGGCCGAGCAGTACTTC. Variable domain in full (rest from reference TRBV7-8 and TRBJ2-7): GAGVSQSPRYKVAKRGQDVALRCDPISGHVSLFWYQQALGQGPEFLTYFQNEAQLDKSGLPSDRFFAERPEGSVSTLKIQRTQQEDSAVYLCASSVGASAEQYFGPGTRLTVT.